This TCR beta chain stems from a study of early T cells in non-severe SARS-CoV-2 infection. Study information: Bulk RNA isolated from unsorted whole blood underwent sequencing; chains were not paired.

This clonotype was detected a few times. Its antigen is unidentified. Regarding the study as a whole: In VDJdb matching, anti-spike CD8 responses were favored while private and CD4 specificities went missing.

cDNA molecules, individually, were tagged with unique molecular identifiers. TCRdb recomputed calls from the 5' RACE reads with MiXCR, one row per CDR3 protein. The sample consists of over 90,000 distinct CDR3 sequences, about 12% of them appearing once. The clonotype was recovered from an adult who was a healthcare worker with PCR-confirmed SARS-CoV-2 infection or an uninfected control (not recorded which). The sequenced sample consisted of whole blood.

The CDR3 loop reads CASSEDVRDSINEQFF. The CDR3 DNA sequence: TGTGCCAGCAGCGAAGATGTCCGGGACTCGATAAATGAGCAGTTCTTC. The chain uses TRBV9 and TRBJ2-1; TRBD2 is a possible D gene (6 bases). CDR3 size: 16 residues. The germline gives CDR1 SGDLS, CDR2 YYNGEE. Trimming left V 3 bases short and J 7 bases short, with 20 bases between.